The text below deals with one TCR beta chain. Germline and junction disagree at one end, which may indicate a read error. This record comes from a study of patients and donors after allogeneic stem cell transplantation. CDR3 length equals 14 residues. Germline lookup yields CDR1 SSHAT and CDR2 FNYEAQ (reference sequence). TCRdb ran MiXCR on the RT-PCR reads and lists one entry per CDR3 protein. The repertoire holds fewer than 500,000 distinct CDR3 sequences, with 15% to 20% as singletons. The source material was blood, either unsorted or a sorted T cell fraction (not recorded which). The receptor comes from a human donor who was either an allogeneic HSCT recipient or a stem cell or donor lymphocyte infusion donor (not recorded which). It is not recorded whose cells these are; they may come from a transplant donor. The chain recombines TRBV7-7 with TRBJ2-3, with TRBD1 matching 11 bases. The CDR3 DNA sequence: TGTGCTAGCAGCCGTGGGACAGGGGGGGATACGCAGTATTTT. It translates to CASSRGTGGDTQYF.